These 15 T cell receptor beta chains came from one sample sequenced in a study of blood T cell repertoires in COVID-19 (dated by TCRdb to 2019 to 2021). The library was generated by the immunoSEQ multiplex PCR assay. TCRdb took over this immuneACCESS table, retaining in-frame rearrangements with V and J assigned. Such tables are incomplete; in checked studies, under half of the missing clones stem from an unresolved V gene, and the remainder is unexplained. Within this sample are 200,000 or so clones, with approximately 85% of them counted one time only. The top ten constitute roughly 9.7% of the sample. Sequencing input: peripheral blood. The source of these receptors is a human donor with active or convalescent COVID-19. The donor label of this sample is uncertain.

The CDR3 sequence is CASSSGTVRVGAFF. The CDR3 DNA follows: TGTGCCAGCAGTTCCGGGACAGTGAGAGTAGGAGCTTTCTTT. The rearrangement joins TRBV6-2 or TRBV6-3 to TRBJ1-1; TRBD1 agrees at 7 bases. The J segment lost 10 bases and the V segment lost 4 bases, leaving 12 bases of the junction unmatched. This CDR3 has 14 residues. Germline loops: CDR1 MNHEY, CDR2 SVGEGT.

CDR3 protein: CASSRSTGGSEKLFF. The CDR3 DNA is TGTGCCAGCAGTCGGAGTACAGGGGGAAGTGAAAAACTGTTTTTT. The chain employs TRBV6-5 and TRBJ1-4, with 8 bases that match TRBD1. This CDR3 has 15 residues. The germline gives CDR1 MNHEY, CDR2 SVGAGI. V lost 5 bases, J lost 7 bases, and 9 bases stayed unmatched.

V is TRBV4-1 and J is TRBJ2-5; 10 nucleotides agree with TRBD2. With 1 base clipped from V and 5 bases from J, the junction kept 7 bases outside the gene matches. Germline values: CDR1 MGHRA, CDR2 YSYEKL. CDR3 length equals 16 residues. The CDR3 DNA sequence: TGCGCCAGCAGCCAAGGAATAGCGGGGGGTTGGGAGACCCAGTACTTC. It codes for CASSQGIAGGWETQYF.

The chain uses TRBV19 and TRBJ1-4; D unresolved. The germline CDR1 and CDR2 sequences are LNHDA and SQIVND (reference sequence). The V and J ends lost 3 bases and 8 bases respectively, with 10 bases between them. The length of the CDR3 is 13 residues. CDR3 nucleotides: TGTGCCAGTAGTATCTCAGTTGTCGAAAAACTGTTTTTT. Protein sequence: CASSISVVEKLFF. The full variable domain, with the rest looked up from reference TRBV19 and TRBJ1-4, is DGGITQSPKYLFRKEGQNVTLSCEQNLNHDAMYWYRQDPGQGLRLIYYSQIVNDFQKGDIAEGYSVSREKKESFPLTVTSAQKNPTAFYLCASSISVVEKLFFGSGTQLSVL.

The rearrangement uses TRBV15 and TRBJ1-1, with a tentative D call TRBD1 (6 bases). The V gene's germline CDR1 is LNHNV and CDR2 YYDKDF (reference sequence). This CDR3 comprises 15 residues. V lost 3 bases to trimming and J lost 0 bases, with 11 bases between them. The CDR3 region has the DNA TGTGCCACCAGCAGCAACAGGGCGTTGAACACTGAAGCTTTCTTT. This encodes CATSSNRALNTEAFF.

V usage is TRBV6-5 and J usage is TRBJ2-1; possible D gene TRBD1, 5 bases. CDR3 length: 13 residues. The germline gives CDR1 MNHEY, CDR2 SVGAGI. Trimming removed 8 bases from V and 6 bases from J, with 14 bases in between. CDR3 nucleotides: TGTGCCAGCGGGGCCCCGGGTAGCAATGAGCAGTTCTTC. The encoded protein is CASGAPGSNEQFF.

This chain joins TRBV12-3 or TRBV12-4 and TRBJ1-1, with 9 bases identical to TRBD1. The CDR3 contains 13 residues. Trimming cost V 3 bases and J 8 bases; bases outside gene matches: 4. This CDR3 is CASSLGTGREAFF. CDR3 nucleotides: TGTGCCAGCAGTTTGGGGACAGGGAGGGAAGCTTTCTTT.

V and J are TRBV7-9 and TRBJ2-2; 9 bases align to TRBD2. In germline, CDR1 is SEHNR, CDR2 FQNEAQ (reference sequence). The CDR3 totals 16 residues. V lost 6 bases and J lost 1; bases outside the gene matches: 6. The CDR3 sequence: CASRPAGGKNTGELFF. The DNA for the CDR3 is TGTGCCAGCAGACCGGCGGGAGGGAAGAACACCGGGGAGCTGTTTTTT.

This clone occurred a few times. The CDR3: CASSLGGSRTDTQYF. In nucleotides, the CDR3 is TGCGCCAGCAGCTTGGGCGGGAGTCGCACAGATACGCAGTATTTT. This rearrangement joins TRBV5-1 to TRBJ2-3; 7 nucleotides agree with TRBD2. Germline lookup yields CDR1 SGHRS and CDR2 YFSETQ. The trim removed 0 bases at V and 1 base at J, leaving 2 bases unmatched. The CDR3 has 15 amino acids.

The chain joins TRBV10-3 to TRBJ1-5; D is undetermined. CDR1 and CDR2 from the germline V gene are ENHRY and SYGVKD. CDR3 size: 14 residues. The V end lost 6 bases, the J end lost 3 bases, and 12 bases lay between the germline ends. The CDR3 here is CAISPRGVNQPQHF. The CDR3 bases are TGTGCCATCAGCCCCCGAGGTGTCAATCAGCCCCAGCATTTT.

Only a few counts were recorded for this clone. Other DNA sequences within the sample encode an identical CDR3. J is TRBJ2-3 and V is TRBV3-1 (or the pseudogene TRBV3-2), with TRBD2 identical over 10 bases. There are 15 residues in the CDR3. The V and J ends lost 6 bases and 3 bases, in that order; junction bases with no gene match: 6. Germline CDR1 reads LGHDT; CDR2 reads YNNKEL (reference sequence). The CDR3 region has the DNA TGTGCCAGCAGTCCGCTAGCGGGGGTGACAGATACGCAGTATTTT. Translating gives CASSPLAGVTDTQYF.

The rearrangement uses TRBV28 and TRBJ1-5; D is unresolved. Trimming pared 5 bases from V and 2 bases from J, leaving 13 bases between. This CDR3 has 15 residues. The germline V gene has CDR1 MDHEN and CDR2 SYDVKM. This CDR3 reads CASSTPLEGNQPQHF. CDR3 sequence (DNA): TGTGCCAGCAGTACCCCCCTCGAGGGCAATCAGCCCCAGCATTTT. Based on the CDR3 plus reference TRBV28 and TRBJ1-5, the full variable domain is DVKVTQSSRYLVKRTGEKVFLECVQDMDHENMFWYRQDPGLGLRLIYFSYDVKMKEKGDIPEGYSVSREKKERFSLILESASTNQTSMYLCASSTPLEGNQPQHFGDGTRLSIL.

This clone has only one observation. This chain uses TRBV2 with TRBJ2-3, with 11 bases lining up with TRBD2. Germline assignment: CDR1 SNHLY and CDR2 FYNNEI. Unmatched junction bases numbered 9, after V lost 8 bases and J lost 8 bases. The CDR3 consists of 14 residues. The CDR3 protein is CASGSGGGRGTQYF. CDR3 coding DNA: TGTGCCAGCGGTAGCGGGGGGGGACGGGGTACGCAGTATTTT.

V is TRBV2 and J is TRBJ2-4; the D is unclear. Germline CDR1 and CDR2: SNHLY and FYNNEI. The ends were cut back, 3 bases at V and 7 bases at J, with 4 bases in the middle. CDR3 length equals 11 residues. CDR3 nucleotide sequence: TGTGCCAGCAGTGATCCGAACATTCAGTACTTC. It codes for CASSDPNIQYF.

This clone was counted between two and nine times. This chain uses TRBV30 with TRBJ2-4, with D perhaps matching TRBD2 (6 bases). Per germline, CDR1 GTSNPN and CDR2 SVGIG (reference sequence). Trimming took 1 base from V and 4 from J, leaving 8 bases between them. There are 13 residues in the CDR3. The CDR3 sequence is CAWSEGGKNIQYF. CDR3 nucleotide sequence: TGTGCCTGGAGTGAGGGAGGAAAAAACATTCAGTACTTC. Looking up the rest from reference TRBV30 and TRBJ2-4 gives the full variable domain: SQTIHQWPATLVQPVGSPLSLECTVEGTSNPNLYWYRQAAGRGLQLLFYSVGIGQISSEVPQNLSASRPQDRQFILSSKKLLLSDSGFYLCAWSEGGKNIQYFGAGTRLSVL.